These 5 T cell receptor beta chains were all obtained from the same sample, sequenced in a study of CD8 T cells in Susac syndrome. RNA totalling roughly 0.5 to 1 ug underwent reverse transcription with random hexamers. TCRdb reanalysed the immunoSEQ multiplex PCR reads using MiXCR and keeps one entry per CDR3 protein. The sample yields over 150,000 distinct CDR3 sequences, about 96% seen once. Sequencing used CD4+ T cells from PBMCs. The origin of the receptors is a human donor with multiple sclerosis.

The rearrangement joins TRBV30 to TRBJ1-4; no clear D gene. Germline CDR1 and CDR2: GTSNPN and SVGIG (reference sequence). This CDR3 region has 15 residues. The V end was cut by 0 bases, the J end by 6 bases, with 14 bases between. In DNA, the CDR3 is TGTGCCTGGAGTGTCGTGGGTGGGAGGGATGAAAAACTGTTTTTT. This sequence encodes CAWSVVGGRDEKLFF.

J is TRBJ2-5 and V is TRBV29-1, with D perhaps assigned TRBD1 or TRBD2 (5 bases each). CDR1 SQVTM and CDR2 ANQGSEA come from the germline V gene. The V gene lost 5 bases and the J gene lost 5 bases, with 15 bases spanning the gap. The CDR3 length is 13 residues. This CDR3 is CSVSQGSDETQYF. CDR3 nucleotide sequence: TGCAGCGTTTCGCAGGGTAGCGACGAGACCCAGTACTTC.

This chain links TRBV2 with TRBJ1-3; no reliable D call. This CDR3 is built from 14 residues. Germline V CDR1 and CDR2: SNHLY, FYNNEI. Trimming took off 0 bases at V and 9 bases at J, with 12 bases between the two ends. CDR3 DNA: TGTGCCAGCAGTGAAGCTCCCGGGTTTGGCACCATATATTTT. As protein: CASSEAPGFGTIYF.

The chain joins TRBV2 to TRBJ2-7; TRBD2 matches 15 bases. This CDR3 comprises 13 residues. Trimming at V came to 7 bases and at J to 6 bases, leaving 1 base not matched to a gene. CDR1 and CDR2 (germline): SNHLY, FYNNEI. CDR3 protein: CASKGLAGGEQYF. For the CDR3, the DNA is TGTGCCAGCAAGGGACTAGCGGGAGGCGAGCAGTACTTC.

The chain employs TRBV2 and TRBJ1-5, with D tentatively TRBD1 (5 bases). The CDR3 sequence is 15 residues long. CDR1 SNHLY and CDR2 FYNNEI come from the germline V gene. V gave up 6 bases and J gave up 9 bases, with 21 bases separating them. For the CDR3, the DNA is TGTGCCAGCAGCTACACCGGGACGGACCTTGGGCCCCAGCATTTT. The encoded protein is CASSYTGTDLGPQHF.